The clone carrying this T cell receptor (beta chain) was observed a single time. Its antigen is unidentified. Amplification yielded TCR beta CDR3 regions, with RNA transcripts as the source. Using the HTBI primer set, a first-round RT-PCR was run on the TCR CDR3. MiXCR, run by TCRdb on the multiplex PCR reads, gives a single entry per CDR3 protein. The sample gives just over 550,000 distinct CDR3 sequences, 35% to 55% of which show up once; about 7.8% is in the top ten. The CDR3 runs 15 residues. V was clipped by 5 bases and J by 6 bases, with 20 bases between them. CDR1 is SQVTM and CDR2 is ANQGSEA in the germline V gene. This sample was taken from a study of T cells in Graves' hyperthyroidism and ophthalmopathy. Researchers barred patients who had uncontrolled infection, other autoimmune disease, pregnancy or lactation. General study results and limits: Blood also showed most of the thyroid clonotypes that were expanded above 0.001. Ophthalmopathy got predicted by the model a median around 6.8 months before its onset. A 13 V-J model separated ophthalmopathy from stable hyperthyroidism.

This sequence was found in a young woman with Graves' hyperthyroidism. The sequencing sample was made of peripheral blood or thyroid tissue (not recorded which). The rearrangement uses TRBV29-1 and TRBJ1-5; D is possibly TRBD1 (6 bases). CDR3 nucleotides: TGCAGCGTTAAAACGGGGGGGGGCATGGCTCAGCCCCAGCATTTT. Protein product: CSVKTGGGMAQPQHF.